A single sample is the source of the 10 T cell receptor beta chains below, sequenced in a study of beta chain features in type 1 diabetes. The investigators reverse transcribed all of the isolated RNA, so they sequenced expressed TCRB transcripts. Here immunoSEQ multiplex PCR was the method, and the copy in TCRdb shows in-frame clones only, minus some. The repertoire includes under 300,000 clones, roughly 16% of them detected once, and roughly 0.08% sits in the top ten. Whole-study findings and limits: Shortening of TCRB CDR3s, moderate but significant, appeared in all four CD4+ subsets of Type 1 diabetes patients.

The antigens for these receptors are not known. Sequencing was carried out using naive CD4+ T cells from blood. Receptors were obtained from a man in his thirties or forties with type 1 diabetes.

This clone was detected only once. The V and J genes are TRBV5-1 and TRBJ2-1; D unclear. Germline V CDR1 and CDR2: SGHRS, YFSETQ. The CDR3 is made up of 13 amino acids. V dropped 0 bases and J dropped 12 bases, with 13 bases sitting between them. CDR3 protein: CASSLDRIWGQFF. In nucleotides, the CDR3 is TGCGCCAGCAGCTTGGATAGGATCTGGGGGCAGTTCTTC.

This chain joins TRBV6-6 and TRBJ2-7; TRBD2 might be the D (5 bases). V shed 5 bases and J shed 3 bases, with 8 bases lying between them. The CDR3 runs 12 residues. CDR1 and CDR2 (germline): MNHNY, SVGAGI (reference sequence). This CDR3 is CASSQTSYEQYF. Here the CDR3 DNA reads TGTGCCAGCAGTCAAACTAGCTACGAGCAGTACTTC.

The chain recombines TRBV29-1 with TRBJ2-5; D tentatively fits TRBD1 or TRBD2 (5 bases each). This CDR3 spans 13 amino acids. V was pared by 3 bases and J by 5 bases, with 13 bases between. Looked up from germline, CDR1 is SQVTM and CDR2 is ANQGSEA. The DNA for the CDR3 is TGCAGCGTTGATTATCGGGGACGGGAGACCCAGTACTTC. Amino acids: CSVDYRGRETQYF.

This clone was found a few times. J is TRBJ2-5 and V is TRBV30; D not certain. Trimming pared 2 bases from V and 3 bases from J, leaving 10 bases between. This CDR3 has 13 amino acids. The germline V gene encodes CDR1 GTSNPN and CDR2 SVGIG (reference sequence). This CDR3 reads CAWSPGTKETQYF. The CDR3 bases are TGTGCCTGGAGTCCCGGCACCAAAGAGACCCAGTACTTC.

This clone was seen more than once but under ten times. The chain combines TRBV5-1 with TRBJ2-1; TRBD2 matches 7 bases. V shed 4 bases and J 1 base; nucleotides not matched to a gene: 5. The CDR3 consists of 15 residues. Germline values: CDR1 SGHRS, CDR2 YFSETQ. The CDR3 DNA is TGCGCCAGCAGCGCTAGCGGCCCATCCTACAATGAGCAGTTCTTC. As protein: CASSASGPSYNEQFF.

This clone turned up a few times. The gene calls are TRBV30 and TRBJ1-2, with a possible D match to TRBD1 (5 bases). CDR1 GTSNPN and CDR2 SVGIG come from the germline V gene (reference sequence). The CDR3 extends over 14 amino acids. V shed 3 bases and J shed 7 bases, with 18 bases lying between them. CDR3 amino acids: CAWRTRRWGGGYTF. The CDR3 DNA reads as TGTGCCTGGAGAACGAGGAGGTGGGGCGGTGGCTACACCTTC.

This clone was observed a handful of times. V gene TRBV6-5 combines with J gene TRBJ2-1; TRBD1 agrees at 7 bases. The junction had 7 bases not matched to a gene; V was cut back by 0 bases and J by 8 bases. Germline assignment: CDR1 MNHEY and CDR2 SVGAGI. The CDR3 totals 15 residues. CDR3 sequence (DNA): TGTGCCAGCAGTTACTCGATGTACAGGGGAGATGAGCAGTTCTTC. It codes for CASSYSMYRGDEQFF.

This clone was counted a few times. CDR3 DNA: TGTGCCAGCAGCGGGCGGGAGGGCTACGAGCAGTACTTC. This gives the protein CASSGREGYEQYF. The chain uses TRBV7-9 and TRBJ2-7; the match to TRBD2 covers 9 bases. The CDR3 is made up of 13 amino acids. V lost 5 bases to trimming and J lost 3 bases; unmatched junction nucleotides: 2. Germline CDR1 SEHNR, CDR2 FQNEAQ (reference sequence).

The V call is TRBV30, the J call TRBJ2-7, with D unclear. Germline CDR1 reads GTSNPN; CDR2 reads SVGIG (reference sequence). V was clipped by 0 bases and J by 6 bases, with 9 bases between them. This CDR3 comprises 12 residues. CDR3 nucleotide sequence: TGTGCCTGGAGTGTACGAACGCGCGAGCAGTACTTC. Its translation: CAWSVRTREQYF.

Comment on this clone: The sample has other DNA sequences that encode this CDR3 too. This chain uses TRBV29-1 with TRBJ1-5, with 8 bases identical to TRBD1. The V gene's germline CDR1 is SQVTM and CDR2 ANQGSEA. The CDR3 runs 15 residues. V dropped 6 bases and J dropped 2; count of bases not matched to a gene: 9. The CDR3 protein is CSVAQGASGNQPQHF. Written as DNA, the CDR3 is TGCAGCGTCGCTCAGGGGGCGTCGGGCAATCAGCCCCAGCATTTT.